This is a list of T cell receptor beta chains from one sample in a study of blood T cell repertoires in COVID-19. TCRdb keeps only in-frame clones here, not all; method: immunoSEQ multiplex PCR. The table has 130,000 to 150,000 clones, 84% seen once; the top ten hold roughly 6.2%. The sample taken for sequencing was PBMCs or T cells enriched from blood (not recorded which). All receptors come from a woman in her fifties or sixties who had been exposed to COVID-19. Each CDR3 is given without its conserved first and last residue. The order of the fields is V gene, CDR3 protein.

>TRBV3-1/TRBV3-2
ASSQDRRGESGTDTQY
>TRBV6-1
ASSEMGLGYT
>TRBV7-9
ASSPMGGETQY
>TRBV6-5
ASSQRNQPQH
>TRBV7-2
ASSLELGGGNQPQH
>TRBV6-6
ASTIAGYVEDEQF
>TRBV7-9
ASSSQGFGGYT
>TRBV9
ASSVDGALNKRYEQY
>TRBV11-1
ASSLTGGAGEQY
>TRBV19
ASSPRLAGGQGEQF
>TRBV5-1
ASSHGTGLISEQY
>TRBV15
ATSLSGTGELF
>TRBV4-3
ASSQATGTGGTGELF
>TRBV19
ASSRVRGGTGELF
>TRBV24-1
ATSDRRRGEDTQY
>TRBV2
ASSSTGADTGELF
>TRBV11-3
ASSPGWGGDTEAF
>TRBV29-1
SVRTGDSNQPQH
>TRBV19
ASSPGLVAGITDTQY
>TRBV14
ASSQARRAQETQY
>TRBV2
ASGSPSSRGAGYEQF
>TRBV21-1
ASSPDRWGGSNQPQH
>TRBV30
AWSDRVKAF
>TRBV6-5
ASRTGTNYGYT
>TRBV28
ASRPGTVYGYT
>TRBV30
AGTQGYNQPQH
>TRBV19
ASSEDRGRVYGYT
>TRBV12-5
ASGLLAPSGRFKETQY
>TRBV7-3
ASSSWGGEQF
>TRBV27
ASSPERSGVYEQY
>TRBV6-1
ASSEGPVWGGQVYEQY
>TRBV4-3
ASSQVSGGLNIQY
>TRBV12-5
ASGLSRGQETQY
>TRBV5-1
ASSLGAQINYGYT
>TRBV7-2
ASSPRQGVNIERANVLT
>TRBV6-2/TRBV6-3
ASSREGRTGSLEQY
>TRBV9
ASSVGTENTGELF
>TRBV5-6
ASSLVGTGDYEQY
>TRBV19
ASSITGAGSYYEQY
>TRBV9
ASSQGQGAYEQY
>TRBV5-1
ASSYRVRSEQF
>TRBV27
ASSLSRGGTGGAPAGELF
>TRBV10-3
AISEREGTEAF
>TRBV15
ATSRDPPSRYPADYGYT
>TRBV7-2
ASSLGLAGGQAKNIQY
>TRBV19
ASSSPGGSTYEQY
>TRBV9
ASSVGLAGEMHTGELF
>TRBV7-2
ASSPPPGLAGRETQY